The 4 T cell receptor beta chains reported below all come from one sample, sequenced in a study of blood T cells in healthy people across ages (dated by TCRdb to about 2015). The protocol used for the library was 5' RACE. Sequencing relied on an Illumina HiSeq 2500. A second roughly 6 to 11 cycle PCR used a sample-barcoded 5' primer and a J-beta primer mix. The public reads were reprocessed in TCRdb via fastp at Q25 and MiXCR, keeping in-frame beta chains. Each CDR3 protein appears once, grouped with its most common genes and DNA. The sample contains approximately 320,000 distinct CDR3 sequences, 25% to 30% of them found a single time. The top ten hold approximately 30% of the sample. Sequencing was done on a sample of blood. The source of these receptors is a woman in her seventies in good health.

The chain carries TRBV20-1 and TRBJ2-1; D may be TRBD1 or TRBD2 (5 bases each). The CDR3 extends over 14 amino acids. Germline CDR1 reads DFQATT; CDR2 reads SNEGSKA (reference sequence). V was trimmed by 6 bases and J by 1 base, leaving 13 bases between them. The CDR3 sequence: CSATGRASYNEQFF. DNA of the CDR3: TGCAGTGCCACGGGGCGGGCGTCCTACAATGAGCAGTTCTTC.

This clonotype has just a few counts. This CDR3 is CASSLASVSGQETQYF. The DNA of the CDR3 is TGTGCCAGCAGCTTAGCTTCGGTGTCAGGTCAAGAGACCCAGTACTTC. The chain joins TRBV7-2 to TRBJ2-5; D is uncertain. Germline CDR1 is SGHTA and CDR2 is FQGNSA. This CDR3 region has 16 residues. The ends were cut back, 0 bases at V and 2 bases at J, with 13 bases in the middle.

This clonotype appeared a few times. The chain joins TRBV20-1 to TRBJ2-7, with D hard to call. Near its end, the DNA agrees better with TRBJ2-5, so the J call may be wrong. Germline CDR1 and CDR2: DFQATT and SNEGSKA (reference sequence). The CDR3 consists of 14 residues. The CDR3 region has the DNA TGCAGTGCTAGAGGCCCCCCGGATCAAGAGACCCAGTACTTC. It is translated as CSARGPPDQETQYF.

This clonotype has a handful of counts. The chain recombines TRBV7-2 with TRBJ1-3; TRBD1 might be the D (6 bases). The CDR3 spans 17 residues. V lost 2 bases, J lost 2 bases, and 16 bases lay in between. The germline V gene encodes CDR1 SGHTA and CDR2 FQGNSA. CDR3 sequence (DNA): TGTGCCAGCAGCTTAACGAGGACAGCCAGACCTGGAAACACCATATATTTT. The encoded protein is CASSLTRTARPGNTIYF.